This T cell receptor beta chain was identified during a study of CD4+ T cells in melanoma. General study findings and limits: Reportedly, melanoma neoantigen-specific CD4+ T cells showed varied differentiation states.

Worth noting for this clone: Its cognate antigen is unknown.

The assay was immunoSEQ multiplex PCR, and TCRdb's table has in-frame clones only and misses some. Of about 140,000 clones in the sample, approximately 91% are singletons; the top ten hold roughly 1.4%. Between the trimmed V and J ends, which lost 8 bases and 2 bases, there was a span of 14 bases. CDR1 and CDR2 from the germline V gene are WSHSY and SAAADI. CDR3 length: 14 amino acids. This chain joins TRBV10-2 and TRBJ2-3, with D unresolved. The sequence came from a human donor with melanoma. Here the CDR3 reads CASGSDYPTDTQYF. The DNA of the CDR3 is TGCGCCAGCGGGTCCGATTACCCCACAGATACGCAGTATTTT.